This TCR beta chain was recorded in a study of blood T cell repertoires in COVID-19. Here immunoSEQ multiplex PCR was the method, and the copy in TCRdb shows in-frame clones only, minus some. The sample includes tens of thousands of clones, 65% to 85% of them seen just once. The V and J ends lost 0 bases and 5 bases respectively, with 11 bases between them. CDR3 length equals 14 residues. The germline V gene encodes CDR1 SGHKS and CDR2 YYEKEE (reference sequence). The sample taken for sequencing was peripheral blood. The rearrangement links TRBV5-5 to TRBJ1-2; possibly TRBD1 for D (5 bases). This TCR was recovered from a man in his forties or fifties with acute or convalescent COVID-19. CDR3 loop: CASSLGPDSYGYTF. CDR3 nucleotide sequence: TGTGCCAGCAGCTTGGGTCCAGACAGTTATGGCTACACCTTC.